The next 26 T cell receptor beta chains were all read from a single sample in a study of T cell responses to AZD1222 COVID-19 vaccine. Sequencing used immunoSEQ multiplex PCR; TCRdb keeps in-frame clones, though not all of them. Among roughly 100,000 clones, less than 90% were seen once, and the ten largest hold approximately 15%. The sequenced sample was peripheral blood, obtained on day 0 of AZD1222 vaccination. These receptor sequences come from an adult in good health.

CDR3 DNA: TGTGCCAGCCCAACTGTCTCCACCGGGGAGCTGTTTTTT. Amino acids: CASPTVSTGELFF. This sequence joins TRBV18 and TRBJ2-2; D unresolved. Trimming cost V 8 bases and J 4 bases, with 11 bases left between them. The CDR3 is made up of 13 amino acids. The germline V gene has CDR1 KGHSH and CDR2 LQKENI.

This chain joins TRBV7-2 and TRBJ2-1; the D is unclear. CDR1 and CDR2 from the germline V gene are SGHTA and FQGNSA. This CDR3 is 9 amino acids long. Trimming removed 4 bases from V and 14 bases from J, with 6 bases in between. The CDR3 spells CASSSGEFF. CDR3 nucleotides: TGTGCCAGCAGCTCCGGCGAGTTCTTC.

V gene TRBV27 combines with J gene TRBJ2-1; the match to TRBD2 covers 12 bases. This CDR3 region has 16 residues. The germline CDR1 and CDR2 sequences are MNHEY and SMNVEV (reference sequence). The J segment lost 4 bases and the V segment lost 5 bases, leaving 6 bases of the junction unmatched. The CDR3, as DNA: TGTGCCAGCAGTCCCCGACTAGCGGGAGTTTACAATGAGCAGTTCTTC. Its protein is CASSPRLAGVYNEQFF.

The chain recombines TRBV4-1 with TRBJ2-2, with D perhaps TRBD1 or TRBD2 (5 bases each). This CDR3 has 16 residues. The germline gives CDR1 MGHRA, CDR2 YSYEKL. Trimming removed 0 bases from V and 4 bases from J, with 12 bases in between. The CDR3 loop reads CASSQELRGRTGELFF. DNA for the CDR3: TGCGCCAGCAGCCAAGAGTTGAGGGGACGCACCGGGGAGCTGTTTTTT.

CDR3 in amino acids: CASQGWNSPLHF. CDR3 DNA sequence: TGTGCCAGCCAGGGATGGAATTCACCCCTCCACTTT. The V and J genes are TRBV28 and TRBJ1-6; TRBD1 is a possible D gene (5 bases). This CDR3 has 12 amino acids. Germline values: CDR1 MDHEN, CDR2 SYDVKM. V lost 8 bases, J lost 7 bases, and 9 bases lay in between.

In DNA form, the CDR3 reads TGTGCCAGCAGCCACCGGGACAGAGCTCAGGTAGAAGCTTTCTTT. Translation: CASSHRDRAQVEAFF. This chain links TRBV3-1 (or the pseudogene TRBV3-2) with TRBJ1-1; 7 nucleotides line up with TRBD1. Germline V gene sequence: CDR1 LGHDT, CDR2 YNNKEL (reference sequence). The CDR3 length is 15 residues. V dropped 3 bases and J dropped 8; count of bases not matched to a gene: 12.

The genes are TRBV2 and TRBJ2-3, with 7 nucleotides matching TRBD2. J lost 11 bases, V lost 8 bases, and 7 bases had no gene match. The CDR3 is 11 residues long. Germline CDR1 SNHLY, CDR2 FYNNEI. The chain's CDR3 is CASREAGKQYF. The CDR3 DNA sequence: TGTGCCAGCCGGGAGGCAGGCAAGCAGTATTTT.

CDR3 loop: CASSQGKQPTNYGYTF. The DNA of the CDR3 is TGTGCCAGCAGCCAAGGAAAACAGCCTACTAACTATGGCTACACCTTC. The gene calls are TRBV3-1 (or the pseudogene TRBV3-2) and TRBJ1-2, with no clear D. V dropped 1 base and J dropped 0 bases, with 12 bases sitting between them. This CDR3 spans 16 amino acids. Germline CDR1 reads LGHDT; CDR2 reads YNNKEL (reference sequence).

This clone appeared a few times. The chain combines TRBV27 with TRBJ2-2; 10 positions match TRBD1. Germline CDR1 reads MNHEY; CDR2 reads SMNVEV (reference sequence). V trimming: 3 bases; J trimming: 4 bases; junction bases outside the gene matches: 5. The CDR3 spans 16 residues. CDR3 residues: CASSFSGTGVTGELFF. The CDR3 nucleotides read TGTGCCAGCAGTTTTAGCGGGACAGGGGTCACCGGGGAGCTGTTTTTT.

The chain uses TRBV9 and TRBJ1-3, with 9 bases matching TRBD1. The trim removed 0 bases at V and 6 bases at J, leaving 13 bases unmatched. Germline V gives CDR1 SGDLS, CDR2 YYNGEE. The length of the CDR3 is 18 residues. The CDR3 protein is CASSVGRPGQGGANTIYF. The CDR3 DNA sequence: TGTGCCAGCAGCGTAGGACGACCGGGACAGGGTGGTGCAAACACCATATATTTT.

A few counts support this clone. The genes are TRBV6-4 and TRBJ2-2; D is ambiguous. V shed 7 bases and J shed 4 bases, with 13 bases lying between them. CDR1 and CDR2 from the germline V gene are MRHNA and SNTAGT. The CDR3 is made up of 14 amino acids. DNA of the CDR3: TGTGCCAGCACCCCTCGCCCGGGCACCGGGGAGCTGTTTTTT. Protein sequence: CASTPRPGTGELFF.

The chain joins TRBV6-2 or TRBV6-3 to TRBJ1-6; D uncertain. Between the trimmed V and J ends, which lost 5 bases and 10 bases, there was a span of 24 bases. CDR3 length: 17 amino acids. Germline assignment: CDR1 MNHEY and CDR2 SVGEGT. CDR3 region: CASSPTPRPSFRSPLHF. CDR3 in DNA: TGTGCCAGCAGTCCGACTCCTCGACCCAGCTTTAGGTCACCCCTCCACTTT.

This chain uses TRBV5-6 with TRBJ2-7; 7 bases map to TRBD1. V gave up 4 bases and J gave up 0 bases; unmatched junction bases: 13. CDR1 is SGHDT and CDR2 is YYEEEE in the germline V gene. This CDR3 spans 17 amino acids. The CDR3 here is CASSPSGTARSSYEQYF. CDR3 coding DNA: TGTGCCAGCAGCCCCTCTGGGACAGCTAGGAGCTCCTACGAGCAGTACTTC.

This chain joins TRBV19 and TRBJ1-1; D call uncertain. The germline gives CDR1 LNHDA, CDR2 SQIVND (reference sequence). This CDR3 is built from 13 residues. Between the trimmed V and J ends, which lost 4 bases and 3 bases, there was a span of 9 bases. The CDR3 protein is CASSRGQHTEAFF. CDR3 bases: TGTGCCAGTAGTAGGGGTCAACACACTGAAGCTTTCTTT.

In DNA, the CDR3 is TGCGCCAGCAGCCCGGGGGAATCAACCTACGAGCAGTACTTC. It codes for CASSPGESTYEQYF. This chain links TRBV5-1 with TRBJ2-7; TRBD2 is a possible D gene (6 bases). V was trimmed by 4 bases and J by 2 bases, leaving 13 bases between them. This CDR3 contains 14 residues. CDR1 is SGHRS, CDR2 YFSETQ, per germline.

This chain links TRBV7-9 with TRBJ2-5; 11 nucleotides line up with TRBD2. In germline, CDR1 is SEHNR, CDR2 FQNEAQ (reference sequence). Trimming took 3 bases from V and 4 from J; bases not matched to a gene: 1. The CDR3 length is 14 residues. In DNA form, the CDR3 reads TGTGCCAGCAGCTTCGGACTAGCGGGAGAGACCCAGTACTTC. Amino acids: CASSFGLAGETQYF.

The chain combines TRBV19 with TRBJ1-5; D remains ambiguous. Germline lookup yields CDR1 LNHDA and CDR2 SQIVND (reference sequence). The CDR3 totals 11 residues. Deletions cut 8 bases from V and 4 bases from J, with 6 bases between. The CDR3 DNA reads TGTGCCAGTGGAAGGAATCAGCCCCAGCATTTT. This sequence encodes CASGRNQPQHF. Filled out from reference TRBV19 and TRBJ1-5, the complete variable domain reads DGGITQSPKYLFRKEGQNVTLSCEQNLNHDAMYWYRQDPGQGLRLIYYSQIVNDFQKGDIAEGYSVSREKKESFPLTVTSAQKNPTAFYLCASGRNQPQHFGDGTRLSIL.

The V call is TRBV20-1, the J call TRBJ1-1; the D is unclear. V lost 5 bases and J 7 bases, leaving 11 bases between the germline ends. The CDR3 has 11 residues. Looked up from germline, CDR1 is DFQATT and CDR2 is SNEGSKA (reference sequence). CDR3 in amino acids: CSARQVGEAFF. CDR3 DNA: TGCAGTGCTCGTCAGGTGGGTGAAGCTTTCTTT.

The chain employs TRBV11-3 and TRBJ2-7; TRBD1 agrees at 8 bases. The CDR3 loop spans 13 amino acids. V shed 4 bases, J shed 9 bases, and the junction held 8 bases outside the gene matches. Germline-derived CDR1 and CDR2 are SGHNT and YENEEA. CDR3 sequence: CASSSTGTGRQYF. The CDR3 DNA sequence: TGTGCCAGCAGCTCCACCGGGACAGGACGGCAGTACTTC.

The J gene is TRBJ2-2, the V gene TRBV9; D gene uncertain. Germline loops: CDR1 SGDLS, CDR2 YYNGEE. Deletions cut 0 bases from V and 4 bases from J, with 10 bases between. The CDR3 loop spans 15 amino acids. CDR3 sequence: CASSVAFLSTGELFF. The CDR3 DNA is TGTGCCAGCAGCGTAGCATTTTTAAGCACCGGGGAGCTGTTTTTT.

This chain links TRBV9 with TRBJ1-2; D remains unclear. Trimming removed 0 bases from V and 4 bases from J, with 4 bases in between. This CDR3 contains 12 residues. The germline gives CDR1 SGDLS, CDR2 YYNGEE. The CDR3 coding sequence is TGTGCCAGCAGCGTAGGTTCCTATGGCTACACCTTC. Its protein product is CASSVGSYGYTF.

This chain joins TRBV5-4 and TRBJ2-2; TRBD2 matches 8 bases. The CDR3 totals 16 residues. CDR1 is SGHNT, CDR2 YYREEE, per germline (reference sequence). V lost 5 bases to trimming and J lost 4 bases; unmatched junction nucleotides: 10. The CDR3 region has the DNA TGTGCCAGCAGTCTCGGGGGGGCCTTCAGCACCGGGGAGCTGTTTTTT. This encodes CASSLGGAFSTGELFF.

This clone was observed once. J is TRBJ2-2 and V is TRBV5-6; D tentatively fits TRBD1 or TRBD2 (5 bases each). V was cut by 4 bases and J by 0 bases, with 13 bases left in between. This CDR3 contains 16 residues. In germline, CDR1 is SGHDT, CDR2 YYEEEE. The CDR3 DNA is TGTGCCAGCAGCGATAGGACACTAGCGAACACCGGGGAGCTGTTTTTT. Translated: CASSDRTLANTGELFF.

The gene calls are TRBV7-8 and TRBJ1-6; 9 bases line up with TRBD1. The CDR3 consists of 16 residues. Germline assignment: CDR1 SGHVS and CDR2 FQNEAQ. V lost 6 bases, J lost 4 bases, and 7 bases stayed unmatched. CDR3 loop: CASSSTGGGYNSPLHF. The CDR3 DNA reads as TGTGCCAGCAGTTCCACAGGGGGCGGTTATAATTCACCCCTCCACTTT.

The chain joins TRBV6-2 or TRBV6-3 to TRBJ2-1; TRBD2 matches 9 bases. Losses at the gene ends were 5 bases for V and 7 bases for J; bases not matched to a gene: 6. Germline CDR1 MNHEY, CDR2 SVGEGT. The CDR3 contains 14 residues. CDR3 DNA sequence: TGTGCCAGCAGTCGCGGGAGGGCCTTAAATGAGCAGTTCTTC. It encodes CASSRGRALNEQFF.

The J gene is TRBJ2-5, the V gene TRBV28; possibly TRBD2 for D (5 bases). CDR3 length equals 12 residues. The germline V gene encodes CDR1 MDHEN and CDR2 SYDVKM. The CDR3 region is CATTAGQETQYF. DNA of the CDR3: TGTGCGACCACGGCGGGCCAAGAGACCCAGTACTTC.